The sequence of this T cell receptor (beta chain) was determined in a study of cytomegalovirus exposure and HLA in healthy donors. General observations from the study: Across donors, most TCRs were seen rarely, yet some public ones were widespread. A few V segments could not be told apart, such as TRBV6-2 and TRBV6-3, and were left out. Earlier analysis yielded a pattern in which most TCR beta V segments were productive about 90% or about 30% of the time.

Between the trimmed V and J ends, which lost 6 bases and 4 bases, there was a span of 18 bases. The CDR3 runs 15 residues. The V gene's germline CDR1 is MGHDK and CDR2 SYGVNS. Donors consisted of healthy bone marrow donors. The PCR employed 60 Vbeta primers together with 13 Jbeta primers. Using immunoSEQ multiplex PCR, the repertoire was profiled, and TCRdb retains in-frame clones only, with some absent. In total, the table holds 200,000 or so clones. Points on this clone: Antigen unknown.

The rearrangement uses TRBV25-1 and TRBJ1-2, with D perhaps matching TRBD1 (6 bases). The TCR sequence derives from a boy between 5 and 17 years old in good health and CMV-seronegative. Source material: PBMCs. The CDR3 protein is CASSSSGGGGYGYTF. The CDR3 coding sequence is TGTGCCAGCAGCTCCTCGGGGGGCGGGGGCTATGGCTACACCTTC.